A single T cell receptor beta chain is shown here with its context. This entry is derived from a study of blood T cell repertoires in COVID-19. Across the study: There were acute and convalescent COVID-19 samples, and they came from the United States, Italy and Spain. In each case, the material was cDNA or gDNA derived from T cells, B-cell-depleted T cells, or PBMCs.

As processed by the authors: It was from reference gene primer amplification that nucleated cell counts were estimated. The protocol was immunoSEQ multiplex PCR, while the TCRdb copy is restricted to in-frame clones and leaves out a portion. V, J and clone size derive from that table, while D and trimming were established from the DNA sequence. The sample consists of about 74,000 clones, 85% to 90% of them appearing once. V lost 1 base and J 7 bases, leaving 10 bases between the germline ends. The CDR3 consists of 13 residues. Germline loops: CDR1 SEHNR, CDR2 FQNEAQ (reference sequence). This rearrangement joins TRBV7-9 to TRBJ2-5, with D perhaps TRBD2 (5 bases). The sample comprised peripheral blood. This clonotype originated in a woman of 80 years or more with active or convalescent COVID-19. Here the CDR3 reads CASSLGEWGTQYF. CDR3 coding DNA: TGTGCCAGCAGCTTAGGGGAGTGGGGGACCCAGTACTTC. Full variable domain (rest looked up from reference TRBV7-9 and TRBJ2-5): DTGVSQNPRHKITKRGQNVTFRCDPISEHNRLYWYRQTLGQGPEFLTYFQNEAQLEKSRLLSDRFSAERPKGSFSTLEIQRTEQGDSAMYLCASSLGEWGTQYFGPGTRLLVL.